Presented here are 29 T cell receptor beta chains from one specimen sequenced in a study of blood T cells in healthy people across ages. Primed by a sample-barcoded 5' primer and a J-beta primer mix, a second PCR proceeded for about 6 to 11 cycles. TCRdb re-called the 5' RACE reads through MiXCR, storing one row per CDR3 protein. The sample carries about 1 million distinct CDR3 sequences, 45% recorded once. Sequencing input: blood. Receptor source: a woman aged 60-70 years in good health.

J is TRBJ2-1 and V is TRBV27; 7 bases align to TRBD1. V was clipped by 5 bases and J by 7 bases; unmatched bases: 14. This CDR3 contains 16 residues. CDR1 and CDR2 (germline): MNHEY, SMNVEV (reference sequence). CDR3 in DNA: TGTGCCAGCAGTATTAGCACGGGACAGTATCTTAATGAGCAGTTCTTC. This encodes CASSISTGQYLNEQFF.

This clonotype was observed a few times. The chain has TRBV3-1 and TRBJ1-6, with D possibly TRBD1 on 6 matching bases. Germline assignment: CDR1 LGHDT and CDR2 YNNKEL (reference sequence). There are 14 residues in the CDR3. Trimming cost V 8 bases and J 5 bases, with 13 bases left between them. CDR3 residues: CASAQGPHNSPLHF. Here the CDR3 DNA reads TGTGCCAGCGCCCAGGGGCCCCATAATTCACCCCTCCACTTT.

This chain connects TRBV20-1 to TRBJ2-5, with D tentatively TRBD1 (5 bases). TRBJ2-7 matches the DNA end more closely, so the J call is doubtful. The V gene's germline CDR1 is DFQATT and CDR2 SNEGSKA (reference sequence). The CDR3 runs to 14 residues. The CDR3 DNA is TGCAGTGCTAGCTACGGCAGGGTAAAATACGAGCAGTACTTC. It yields the protein CSASYGRVKYEQYF.

This clonotype has a handful of counts. V gene TRBV7-9 combines with J gene TRBJ1-4; tentative D call: TRBD1 (5 bases). Trimming shortened V by 5 bases and J by 6 bases, and 19 bases separated the two germline ends. From germline, CDR1 is SEHNR and CDR2 FQNEAQ (reference sequence). This CDR3 is 16 amino acids long. This CDR3 is CASSLHKSGGDEKLFF. CDR3 bases: TGTGCCAGCAGCCTTCATAAGAGTGGAGGGGATGAAAAACTGTTTTTT.

The V and J genes are TRBV12-3 or TRBV12-4 and TRBJ2-3; 7 bases match TRBD2. Trimming took 6 bases from V and 12 from J; bases not matched to a gene: 15. CDR3 length: 14 residues. CDR3 DNA sequence: TGTGCCAGCAGCCCCCCGGCGGGAGTGGCCGCCCAGTATTTT. Translated, it gives CASSPPAGVAAQYF.

The V gene is TRBV20-1, the J gene TRBJ2-1, with D perhaps being TRBD1 or TRBD2 (5 bases each). The CDR3 runs to 15 residues. V was pared by 0 bases and J by 8 bases, with 17 bases between. Germline-derived CDR1 and CDR2 are DFQATT and SNEGSKA (reference sequence). In DNA form, the CDR3 reads TGCAGTGCTAGAGATCCGCAGGGAGTGCGCCATGAGCAGTTCTTC. Its protein product is CSARDPQGVRHEQFF.

CDR3 amino acids: CSARDSGRDYGYTF. CDR3 sequence (DNA): TGCAGTGCTAGAGATTCGGGGCGGGACTATGGCTACACCTTC. The gene calls are TRBV20-1 and TRBJ1-2; maybe TRBD1 (5 bases). V lost 0 bases and J 3 bases, leaving 11 bases between the germline ends. This CDR3 contains 14 residues. The germline V gene has CDR1 DFQATT and CDR2 SNEGSKA (reference sequence).

This clonotype was observed a handful of times. This sequence joins TRBV4-2 and TRBJ2-1, with a possible D match to TRBD2 (6 bases). The germline V gene encodes CDR1 LGHNA and CDR2 YNFKEQ. CDR3 size: 14 residues. Trimming left V 0 bases short and J 6 bases short, with 9 bases between. This CDR3 is CASSQDLSGNEQFF. The CDR3 nucleotides are TGTGCCAGCAGCCAAGATCTTAGCGGCAATGAGCAGTTCTTC.

This clonotype occurred a few times. The chain employs TRBV5-6 and TRBJ2-5; 13 bases line up with TRBD2. Judging by the DNA end, TRBJ2-7 fits better; the J call may be wrong. This CDR3 is 17 amino acids long. Germline values: CDR1 SGHDT, CDR2 YYEEEE. CDR3 bases: TGTGCCAGCAGCTTGGCAAAGGGACTAGCGGGAATCCACGAGCAGTACTTC. Protein sequence: CASSLAKGLAGIHEQYF.

This clonotype has only a few counts. J is TRBJ2-7 and V is TRBV9; weak D call: TRBD1 (6 bases). The CDR3 loop spans 14 amino acids. V was cut by 0 bases and J by 7 bases, with 14 bases left in between. Germline V lookup: CDR1 SGDLS, CDR2 YYNGEE. In DNA form, the CDR3 reads TGTGCCAGCAGCGTAGAGATCGCCAGGGGAGAGCAGTACTTC. This encodes CASSVEIARGEQYF. The whole variable domain, remainder taken from reference TRBV9 and TRBJ2-7, is DSGVTQTPKHLITATGQRVTLRCSPRSGDLSVYWYQQSLDQGLQFLIQYYNGEERAKGNILERFSAQQFPDLHSELNLSSLELGDSALYFCASSVEIARGEQYFGPGTRLTVT.

The V gene is TRBV12-3 or TRBV12-4, the J gene TRBJ2-5, with a tentative D call TRBD2 (5 bases). Trimming removed 9 bases from V and 2 bases from J, with 13 bases in between. The CDR3 spans 13 residues. The CDR3 protein is CASKSGVQETQYF. CDR3 nucleotides: TGTGCCAGTAAGAGCGGAGTGCAAGAGACCCAGTACTTC.

The rearrangement links TRBV15 to TRBJ2-1, with D possibly being TRBD2 (5 bases). CDR3 length: 16 residues. CDR1 LNHNV and CDR2 YYDKDF come from the germline V gene (reference sequence). V lost 0 bases and J lost 12, with 21 bases in between. CDR3 DNA: TGTGCCACCAGCAGAGATCTTGGAGGACGGGAAGACGGGCAGTTCTTC. Amino acids: CATSRDLGGREDGQFF.

This clonotype was seen a handful of times. The genes are TRBV10-3 and TRBJ2-7, with TRBD2 matching over 8 bases. Germline CDR1 ENHRY, CDR2 SYGVKD. This CDR3 is 12 amino acids long. V trimming: 8 bases; J trimming: 7 bases; junction bases outside the gene matches: 7. CDR3 region: CAIGSGGWEQYF. Here the CDR3 DNA reads TGTGCCATCGGTTCGGGAGGGTGGGAGCAGTACTTC.

This clonotype has a count of ten or more. The genes are TRBV7-2 and TRBJ2-6; D may match TRBD1 or TRBD2 (5 bases each). Germline V gene sequence: CDR1 SGHTA, CDR2 FQGNSA. This CDR3 comprises 13 residues. Trimming removed 10 bases from V and 0 bases from J, with 7 bases in between. The CDR3 DNA is TGTGCCACCGGGGCCTCTGGGGCCAACGTCCTGACTTTC. Translated: CATGASGANVLTF.

As regards this clonotype: At one of its ends the junction is not consistent with the germline gene, which may arise from a read error. The CDR3 region has the DNA TGTGCCGCCAGCATACCTAGCGGGAGTTTTGGAGATACGCAGTATTTT. Its protein is CAASIPSGSFGDTQYF. V gene TRBV15 combines with J gene TRBJ2-3; 10 nucleotides line up with TRBD2. The CDR3 runs to 16 residues. Per germline, CDR1 LNHNV and CDR2 YYDKDF (reference sequence).

The chain is built from TRBV20-1 and TRBJ2-1, with 11 bases fitting TRBD2. The CDR3 length is 14 residues. Losses at the gene ends were 6 bases for V and 8 bases for J; bases not matched to a gene: 9. Per germline, CDR1 DFQATT and CDR2 SNEGSKA (reference sequence). The CDR3 nucleotides read TGCAGTGCCCTCCCCGGGACTAGCGGACATGAGCAGTTCTTC. Protein sequence: CSALPGTSGHEQFF.

The CDR3 protein is CSVVGLGGDYGYTF. The DNA for the CDR3 is TGCAGCGTTGTCGGACTGGGTGGTGACTATGGCTACACCTTC. This rearrangement joins TRBV29-1 to TRBJ1-2; D gene unclear. Germline V gives CDR1 SQVTM, CDR2 ANQGSEA. The CDR3 totals 14 residues. The ends were cut back, 4 bases at V and 3 bases at J, with 15 bases in the middle. The full variable domain, completed using reference TRBV29-1 and TRBJ1-2, is SAVISQKPSRDICQRGTSLTIQCQVDSQVTMMFWYRQQPGQSLTLIATANQGSEATYESGFVIDKFPISRPNLTFSTLTVSNMSPEDSSIYLCSVVGLGGDYGYTFGSGTRLTVV.

The J gene is TRBJ2-5, the V gene TRBV6-5, with TRBD2 identical over 13 bases. The V segment lost 5 bases and the J segment 11 bases; nucleotides outside the gene matches: 14. Germline V gene lookup returns CDR1 MNHEY and CDR2 SVGAGI. The CDR3 is 16 amino acids. The CDR3 protein is CASSPGLAGVRNEQYF. For the CDR3, the DNA is TGTGCCAGCAGTCCCGGACTAGCGGGAGTTCGCAATGAGCAGTACTTC.

This clonotype came up many times. The CDR3 loop reads CASSLYGGITDTQYF. The CDR3 bases are TGCGCCAGCAGCTTGTATGGGGGCATCACAGATACGCAGTATTTT. The V call is TRBV5-1, the J call TRBJ2-3; tentative D call: TRBD1 (6 bases). Germline CDR1 reads SGHRS; CDR2 reads YFSETQ. V was trimmed by 1 base and J by 2 bases, leaving 11 bases between them. This CDR3 contains 15 residues.

The chain combines TRBV20-1 with TRBJ2-1; D is ambiguous. The CDR3 totals 14 residues. Trimming shortened V by 3 bases and J by 2 bases, and 11 bases separated the two germline ends. Germline V gene lookup returns CDR1 DFQATT and CDR2 SNEGSKA (reference sequence). The CDR3 DNA reads as TGCAGTGCTAGCCCCCAAATCACCTACAATGAGCAGTTCTTC. Translated: CSASPQITYNEQFF.

Comment on this clonotype: No conserved phenylalanine or tryptophan is present at the end of the CDR3, so a read error is the likely explanation. The chain employs TRBV29-1 and TRBJ2-3; D call uncertain. The CDR3 loop spans 12 amino acids. CDR1 is SQVTM and CDR2 is ANQGSEA in the germline V gene. The CDR3 bases are TGCTGCGTTGGGCTTCTCTCAGATACGCAGTATTAT. This codes for CCVGLLSDTQYY.

The chain has TRBV10-3 and TRBJ2-6, with D maybe TRBD1 (5 bases). This CDR3 comprises 17 residues. V was shortened by 4 bases and J by 0 bases, with 13 bases between the two germline ends. Germline loops: CDR1 ENHRY, CDR2 SYGVKD. The CDR3 loop reads CAISGARQPSGANVLTF. The DNA of the CDR3 is TGTGCCATCAGTGGGGCCAGACAGCCCTCTGGGGCCAACGTCCTGACTTTC.

This clonotype was observed a handful of times. The chain has TRBV9 and TRBJ2-7; TRBD2 might be the D (6 bases). Trimming took 0 bases from V and 6 from J, leaving 13 bases between them. CDR1 is SGDLS, CDR2 YYNGEE, per germline. CDR3 length: 14 residues. This chain's CDR3 is CASSVGGDVTEQYF. CDR3 sequence (DNA): TGTGCCAGCAGCGTAGGGGGGGACGTCACCGAGCAGTACTTC. The variable domain in full, with the rest retrieved from reference TRBV9 and TRBJ2-7, is DSGVTQTPKHLITATGQRVTLRCSPRSGDLSVYWYQQSLDQGLQFLIQYYNGEERAKGNILERFSAQQFPDLHSELNLSSLELGDSALYFCASSVGGDVTEQYFGPGTRLTVT.

This rearrangement joins TRBV10-3 to TRBJ2-7, with TRBD2 identical over 10 bases. The V segment lost 4 bases and the J segment 4 bases; nucleotides outside the gene matches: 4. This CDR3 is 14 amino acids long. CDR1 ENHRY and CDR2 SYGVKD come from the germline V gene. In nucleotides, the CDR3 is TGTGCCATCAGTGGGGTAGCGGGAGGATACGAGCAGTACTTC. It codes for CAISGVAGGYEQYF.

This clonotype was counted ten times or more. The chain links TRBV3-1 to TRBJ2-6; 7 bases are shared with TRBD2. Germline-derived CDR1 and CDR2 are LGHDT and YNNKEL (reference sequence). The CDR3 has 15 residues. J gave up 2 bases and V 2 bases, and 0 bases lay outside the gene matches. The CDR3: CASSQRGAGANVLTF. The CDR3 DNA is TGTGCCAGCAGCCAACGGGGGGCTGGGGCCAACGTCCTGACTTTC.

This clonotype has a handful of counts. This rearrangement joins TRBV6-1 to TRBJ2-5, with TRBD2 identical over 7 bases. Looked up from germline, CDR1 is MNHNS and CDR2 is SASEGT. CDR3 length: 14 residues. V lost 7 bases and J lost 2; bases outside the gene matches: 7. The CDR3 sequence: CASNQTGGQETQYF. Written as DNA, the CDR3 is TGTGCCAGCAACCAAACGGGGGGTCAAGAGACCCAGTACTTC.

Remarks on this clonotype: One end of the junction fails to match germline, which may point to a read error. The rearrangement links TRBV6-1 to TRBJ2-5, with TRBD1 identical over 8 bases. From germline, CDR1 is MNHNS and CDR2 SASEGT. The CDR3 contains 15 residues. The CDR3 loop is CACSGGQGVQETQYF. In DNA form, the CDR3 reads TGTGCCTGCAGTGGTGGACAGGGCGTACAAGAGACCCAGTACTTC.

The chain couples TRBV28 to TRBJ2-1; 8 bases line up with TRBD2. The CDR3 runs to 14 residues. Germline V lookup: CDR1 MDHEN, CDR2 SYDVKM. V shed 5 bases and J 10 bases; nucleotides not matched to a gene: 10. The CDR3 sequence is CASSPQSGSYEQFF. Written as DNA, the CDR3 is TGTGCCAGCAGTCCCCAAAGCGGGAGCTACGAGCAGTTCTTC.

This clonotype was seen a few times. The V call is TRBV20-1, the J call TRBJ1-2; D is unclear. V was trimmed by 2 bases and J by 8 bases, leaving 15 bases between them. Germline V CDR1 and CDR2: DFQATT, SNEGSKA (reference sequence). This CDR3 comprises 13 residues. The DNA for the CDR3 is TGCAGTGCTAGAAGGAGGTCTGGCGGGGGCTACACCTTC. It yields the protein CSARRRSGGGYTF.